This T cell receptor (beta chain) was sequenced during a study of blood T cell repertoires in COVID-19. Background on the study: The United States, Italy and Spain were the sources of the acute and convalescent COVID-19 samples. T cells, B-cell-depleted T cells, or PBMCs provided the cDNA or gDNA that served as material.

Trimming removed 4 bases from V and 0 bases from J, with 17 bases in between. The CDR3 is 17 residues long. Germline V lookup: CDR1 SGHRS, CDR2 YFSETQ. In the authors' methods: Amplified reference gene primers provided the basis for estimating nucleated cell counts. Only in-frame clones appear in the TCRdb table, and some are missing; sequencing was by immunoSEQ multiplex PCR. D and trimming come from the DNA, and the V and J calls and clone size come from that table. This table holds 30,000 to 40,000 clones, 83% found once. The TCR originated in a man aged 45-60 years with acute or convalescent COVID-19. The sample taken for sequencing was peripheral blood. The rearrangement uses TRBV5-1 and TRBJ1-3, with D possibly matching TRBD1 (6 bases). In DNA form, the CDR3 reads TGCGCCAGCAGCCTGGCTGGCGGGGGCCGCTCTGGAAACACCATATATTTT. Amino acids: CASSLAGGGRSGNTIYF.